The rows below give T cell receptor beta chains drawn from one sample of a study of metastatic and nonmetastatic thyroid tumors. With MiXCR, TCRdb called clones anew from the PCR reads. The sample contains fewer than 25,000 clones, 13% to 15% of which appear only once. Sample: tumor tissue. The source is a female donor with papillary thyroid cancer or a benign thyroid nodule (not recorded which). Some clones in this sample may be carry-over from other donors' samples. Each CDR3 is given with its conserved first and last residue. Fields, in order: clone size, V gene, J gene, CDR3 protein. Expanded clones get a size class; other rows say once, few or many, or leave the size out.

clone size: few; V gene: TRBV10-3; J gene: TRBJ2-7; CDR3 protein: CSTSESKQGDPYEQYF
clone size: NA; V gene: TRBV18; J gene: TRBJ1-1; CDR3 protein: CASSPAGGHRAAEAFF
clone size: medium-sized; V gene: TRBV7-2; J gene: TRBJ1-6; CDR3 protein: CASSLGQVAYNSPLHF
clone size: many; V gene: TRBV20-1; J gene: TRBJ2-5; CDR3 protein: CSAGGGVQGETQYF
clone size: medium-sized; V gene: TRBV7-8; J gene: TRBJ2-2; CDR3 protein: CASSLWLGRELFF
clone size: NA; V gene: TRBV5-1; J gene: TRBJ2-1; CDR3 protein: CASSLEDWQGVSNEQFF
clone size: NA; V gene: TRBV9; J gene: TRBJ1-2; CDR3 protein: CASSVGGLLRSLNGYTF
clone size: NA; V gene: TRBV11-2; J gene: TRBJ2-2; CDR3 protein: CASSLLAGGQGTGELFF
clone size: many; V gene: TRBV7-2; J gene: TRBJ1-2; CDR3 protein: CASSLRSYGYTF
clone size: many; V gene: TRBV5-4; J gene: TRBJ2-2; CDR3 protein: CASSLAGPHRIGELFF
clone size: many; V gene: TRBV5-5; J gene: TRBJ2-7; CDR3 protein: CASSLEGRGLEQYF
clone size: NA; V gene: TRBV20-1; J gene: TRBJ2-7; CDR3 protein: CSALSSGRAYEQYF
clone size: medium-sized; V gene: TRBV20-1; J gene: TRBJ2-2; CDR3 protein: CSARDGGSFSTGELFF
clone size: many; V gene: TRBV12-3/TRBV12-4; J gene: TRBJ1-6; CDR3 protein: CASSLNKNSPLHF
clone size: many; V gene: TRBV19; J gene: TRBJ2-7; CDR3 protein: CASSPSGLPTYEQYF
clone size: NA; V gene: TRBV6-4; J gene: TRBJ1-5; CDR3 protein: CASLGGAYSGNQPQHF
clone size: many; V gene: TRBV20-1; J gene: TRBJ2-3; CDR3 protein: CSASSGSGTDTQYF
clone size: medium-sized; V gene: TRBV2; J gene: TRBJ2-2; CDR3 protein: CANQGFTGELFF
clone size: NA; V gene: TRBV20-1; J gene: TRBJ1-2; CDR3 protein: CSARKGTGRGYTF
clone size: few; V gene: TRBV6-1; J gene: TRBJ2-3; CDR3 protein: CSSKTGPSGTTSTDTHYF
clone size: NA; V gene: TRBV20-1; J gene: TRBJ2-7; CDR3 protein: CSARGGQAGQYF